Listed below are T cell receptor beta chains from one sample, sequenced in a study of blood T cell repertoires in COVID-19. Here immunoSEQ multiplex PCR was the method, and the copy in TCRdb shows in-frame clones only, minus some. The sample includes about 160,000 clones, just over 85% seen only once; the top ten take roughly 3.4%. Sequenced material: peripheral blood. The origin of the receptors is a man between 65 and 79 years old with acute or convalescent COVID-19. The CDR3 runs from the conserved cysteine through the conserved F or W. The D gene is left open where the match is weak. Clone size appears in some rows only: once, few, many, or a class for an expanded clone.

D gene | J gene | CDR3 length | clone size | V gene | CDR3 protein | CDR3 DNA
- | TRBJ1-1 | 12 | - | TRBV6-2/TRBV6-3 | CASSRGGHEAFF | TGTGCCAGCAGTCGGGGAGGGCATGAAGCTTTCTTT
- | TRBJ1-4 | 15 | once | TRBV18 | CASSAFMAGDEKLFF | TGTGCCAGCTCAGCTTTCATGGCCGGGGATGAAAAACTGTTTTTT
TRBD1 | TRBJ2-1 | 13 | once | TRBV3-1/TRBV3-2 | CASSQTGGLEQFF | TGTGCCAGCAGCCAGACAGGGGGCCTTGAGCAGTTCTTC
TRBD2 | TRBJ2-5 | 17 | - | TRBV18 | CASSPHATSGAQETQYF | TGTGCCAGCTCACCGCACGCTACCAGCGGGGCCCAAGAGACCCAGTACTTC
TRBD2 | TRBJ2-3 | 15 | - | TRBV19 | CASKLLASASDTQYF | TGTGCCAGTAAACTACTAGCGAGCGCGTCAGATACGCAGTATTTT
- | TRBJ2-1 | 16 | - | TRBV6-6 | CASSSGLPSFYNEQFF | TGTGCCAGCAGTTCAGGGCTACCCTCATTTTACAATGAGCAGTTCTTC
TRBD2 | TRBJ2-3 | 18 | - | TRBV24-1 | CATSDGGTSGGFTDTQYF | TGTGCCACCAGTGACGGCGGGACTAGCGGGGGGTTCACAGATACGCAGTATTTT
TRBD1 | TRBJ2-5 | 15 | - | TRBV3-1/TRBV3-2 | CASSSRQGTGETQYF | TGTGCCAGCAGCTCTCGACAGGGTACGGGGGAGACCCAGTACTTC
- | TRBJ2-7 | 15 | - | TRBV9 | CASSVAAGLSYEQYF | TGTGCCAGCAGCGTAGCTGCAGGGTTGTCCTACGAGCAGTACTTC
- | TRBJ2-7 | 16 | - | TRBV5-1 | CASSSAIAGIPYEQYF | TGCGCCAGCAGCTCGGCTATAGCAGGGATCCCCTACGAGCAGTACTTC
- | TRBJ2-5 | 16 | - | TRBV18 | CASSPEGVMYQETQYF | TGTGCCAGCTCACCTGAAGGGGTGATGTACCAAGAGACCCAGTACTTC
- | TRBJ1-4 | 15 | - | TRBV7-9 | CASSFDPGSNEKLFF | TGTGCCAGCAGCTTTGACCCAGGCTCTAATGAAAAACTGTTTTTT
- | TRBJ2-1 | 12 | - | TRBV9 | CASSVRGHEQFF | TGTGCCAGCAGCGTTCGGGGTCATGAGCAGTTCTTC
TRBD1 | TRBJ2-1 | 15 | - | TRBV6-5 | CASSYSQGASNEQFF | TGTGCCAGCAGTTACTCCCAGGGGGCTAGCAATGAGCAGTTCTTC
TRBD1 | TRBJ1-2 | 16 | - | TRBV6-1 | CASSEAMGTGAYGYTF | TGTGCCAGCAGTGAAGCCATGGGGACAGGGGCCTATGGCTACACCTTC
TRBD2 | TRBJ2-1 | 14 | - | TRBV5-1 | CASSSASGSPEQFF | TGCGCCAGCAGCTCCGCTAGCGGGAGCCCTGAGCAGTTCTTC
- | TRBJ1-4 | 20 | - | TRBV18 | CASSPPRRAGEVPDDEKLFF | TGTGCCAGCTCACCACCGAGGAGGGCCGGCGAGGTACCGGATGATGAAAAACTGTTTTTT
- | TRBJ1-2 | 15 | - | TRBV7-2 | CASRPAGGRGGGYTF | TGTGCCAGCCGCCCCGCGGGGGGGCGAGGGGGGGGCTACACCTTC
- | TRBJ1-2 | 12 | - | TRBV28 | CASSPRVRGYTF | TGTGCCAGCAGCCCCAGGGTCCGGGGCTACACCTTC
- | TRBJ2-7 | 13 | - | TRBV11-3 | CASSPSNRDEQYF | TGTGCCAGCAGCCCCAGCAATCGGGACGAGCAGTACTTC
- | TRBJ1-1 | 14 | - | TRBV7-2 | CASSPEARNTEAFF | TGTGCCAGCAGCCCGGAGGCGCGGAACACTGAAGCTTTCTTT
TRBD2 | TRBJ2-5 | 15 | - | TRBV2 | CASSSRLAGVETQYF | TGTGCCAGCAGCTCCCGACTAGCGGGAGTAGAGACCCAGTACTTC
TRBD2 | TRBJ2-3 | 13 | - | TRBV24-1 | CATWVREGDTQYF | TGTGCCACCTGGGTGCGGGAGGGAGATACGCAGTATTTT
- | TRBJ1-2 | 12 | - | TRBV6-4 | CASSDYGGGYTF | TGTGCCAGCAGTGATTACGGCGGAGGCTACACCTTC
- | TRBJ2-2 | 13 | - | TRBV6-5 | CASSTYSDGELFF | TGTGCCAGCAGCACGTACTCCGACGGGGAGCTGTTTTTT
TRBD2 | TRBJ2-1 | 12 | - | TRBV29-1 | CSVNSGINEQFF | TGCAGCGTCAATAGCGGGATTAATGAGCAGTTCTTC